This T cell receptor (beta chain) was profiled in a study of cytomegalovirus exposure and HLA in healthy donors. The CDR3 totals 16 residues. V gave up 5 bases and J gave up 3 bases; unmatched junction bases: 9. Germline loops: CDR1 SGHNT, CDR2 YENEEA. The PCR used 60 Vbeta and 13 Jbeta primers. Measured with immunoSEQ multiplex PCR; TCRdb has only the in-frame clones, and not every one. The top ten hold 1.7% of the sample, which has 200,000 to 250,000 clones, roughly three quarters seen once. The receptor was isolated from a middle-aged man in good health and CMV-seronegative. This chain uses TRBV11-3 with TRBJ2-5; 10 bases map to TRBD2. What was sequenced was PBMCs. The CDR3 DNA sequence: TGTGCCAGCAGCCCTAGGGCAAGCGGGAGGGAAGAGACCCAGTACTTC. Its translation: CASSPRASGREETQYF.